The 22 T cell receptor beta chains in this list originate from one sample, sequenced in a study of identifying expanded T cells in peripheral blood. Assay used: immunoSEQ multiplex PCR; TCRdb lists only in-frame clones, some missing. The sample records about 130,000 clones, roughly 90% being singletons. Material: blood. These receptors were obtained from a person aged 18 to 75 in good health.

The chain couples TRBV30 to TRBJ1-1; unclear D gene. The CDR3 totals 13 residues. CDR1 is GTSNPN and CDR2 is SVGIG in the germline V gene (reference sequence). V was cut by 5 bases and J by 3 bases, with 13 bases left in between. The CDR3 region has the DNA TGTGCCTGGTTCGGGAAGGCCGACACTGAAGCTTTCTTT. Translation gives CAWFGKADTEAFF.

The chain employs TRBV6-5 and TRBJ1-2; D gene unclear. Germline V gives CDR1 MNHEY, CDR2 SVGAGI. The length of the CDR3 is 14 residues. Trimming shortened V by 0 bases and J by 1 base, and 6 bases separated the two germline ends. The CDR3 protein is CASSYSGSNYGYTF. The CDR3 nucleotides are TGTGCCAGCAGTTACTCGGGGAGTAACTATGGCTACACCTTC.

V gene TRBV7-6 combines with J gene TRBJ1-5; the match to TRBD1 covers 10 bases. The V gene's germline CDR1 is SGHVS and CDR2 FNYEAQ. The CDR3 has 17 amino acids. V was pared by 3 bases and J by 6 bases, with 11 bases of the junction left unmatched. CDR3 nucleotide sequence: TGTGCCAGCAGCTTGGGACAGGGGTTTAATTTTCGTCAGCCCCAGCATTTT. It codes for CASSLGQGFNFRQPQHF.

J is TRBJ1-5 and V is TRBV13; D remains unclear. Looked up from germline, CDR1 is PRHDT and CDR2 is FYEKMQ (reference sequence). Deletions cut 3 bases from V and 3 bases from J, with 3 bases between. CDR3 length equals 12 residues. The CDR3 here is CASSFSNQPQHF. The CDR3 coding sequence is TGTGCCAGCAGCTTTTCCAATCAGCCCCAGCATTTT.

The CDR3 reads CASSPTAGETQYF. The CDR3 coding sequence is TGTGCCAGCAGCCCGACCGCGGGAGAGACCCAGTACTTC. The chain recombines TRBV7-9 with TRBJ2-5; tentative D call: TRBD2 (5 bases). The ends were cut back, 5 bases at V and 4 bases at J, with 11 bases in the middle. The CDR3 covers 13 residues. Per germline, CDR1 SEHNR and CDR2 FQNEAQ (reference sequence).

The genes are TRBV28 and TRBJ2-1, with 8 bases identical to TRBD2. The CDR3 totals 13 residues. Looked up from germline, CDR1 is MDHEN and CDR2 is SYDVKM. Germline trimming cut 7 bases from V and 9 bases from J; bases unmatched to any gene: 8. The CDR3 protein is CASISAGVREQFF. The CDR3 DNA is TGTGCCAGCATCTCAGCGGGAGTTCGTGAGCAGTTCTTC.

The J gene is TRBJ1-6, the V gene TRBV5-1; D call uncertain. Trimming cost V 2 bases and J 7 bases, with 10 bases left between them. Germline V CDR1 and CDR2: SGHRS, YFSETQ. This CDR3 comprises 14 residues. The CDR3 is CASSLKGGNSPLHF. The CDR3, as DNA: TGCGCCAGCAGCTTAAAGGGTGGGAATTCACCCCTCCACTTT.

V usage is TRBV11-3 and J usage is TRBJ1-1; D may be TRBD1 (6 bases). V was pared by 5 bases and J by 5 bases, with 12 bases between. The CDR3 runs to 13 residues. CDR1 SGHNT and CDR2 YENEEA come from the germline V gene. CDR3 in DNA: TGTGCCAGCAGCAGGGCCCAGGGGACTGAAGCTTTCTTT. It translates to CASSRAQGTEAFF.

The chain couples TRBV7-3 to TRBJ2-3, with unresolved D. This CDR3 is built from 12 residues. Germline CDR1 SGHTA, CDR2 FQGTGA. V was trimmed by 6 bases and J by 5 bases, leaving 9 bases between them. In nucleotides, the CDR3 is TGTGCCAGCAGTCGGCTGGGAGATACGCAGTATTTT. It translates to CASSRLGDTQYF.

This chain joins TRBV7-3 and TRBJ2-5; a weak D match, TRBD2 (5 bases). The length of the CDR3 is 14 residues. The ends were cut back, 8 bases at V and 1 base at J, with 14 bases in the middle. Germline CDR1 is SGHTA and CDR2 is FQGTGA. CDR3 nucleotide sequence: TGTGCCAGCGCCGCGGGCCCGGCCCAAGAGACCCAGTACTTC. This gives the protein CASAAGPAQETQYF.

The chain uses TRBV7-9 and TRBJ1-1; D gene unclear. The CDR3 sequence is 15 residues long. Germline loops: CDR1 SEHNR, CDR2 FQNEAQ (reference sequence). V was shortened by 5 bases and J by 4 bases, with 17 bases between the two germline ends. The CDR3 spells CASSLTPGRPTEAFF. In DNA form, the CDR3 reads TGTGCCAGCAGCCTTACTCCCGGCAGGCCCACTGAAGCTTTCTTT.

This clone was recorded only once. The chain carries TRBV6-6 and TRBJ2-1, with 11 positions matching TRBD2. Germline CDR1 is MNHNY and CDR2 is SVGAGI (reference sequence). Germline trimming cut 3 bases from V and 6 bases from J; bases unmatched to any gene: 7. There are 16 residues in the CDR3. DNA for the CDR3: TGTGCCAGCAGTTATTTAGCGGGAGGGGAGACCAATGAGCAGTTCTTC. Translated: CASSYLAGGETNEQFF.

The gene calls are TRBV6-5 and TRBJ2-2; D not certain. Trimming shortened V by 6 bases and J by 6 bases, and 11 bases separated the two germline ends. CDR3 length: 13 residues. The germline CDR1 and CDR2 sequences are MNHEY and SVGAGI. The CDR3 region is CASSPIPPGELFF. In DNA form, the CDR3 reads TGTGCCAGCAGCCCCATCCCCCCCGGGGAGCTGTTTTTT.

The chain carries TRBV27 and TRBJ2-7; D not resolved. The CDR3 loop spans 16 amino acids. The germline gives CDR1 MNHEY, CDR2 SMNVEV (reference sequence). Trimming pared 0 bases from V and 3 bases from J, leaving 15 bases between. The CDR3 DNA reads as TGTGCCAGCAGTTTATCTGGGCAGGTTGAAATCTACGAGCAGTACTTC. It is translated as CASSLSGQVEIYEQYF.

The rearrangement joins TRBV7-9 to TRBJ2-7, with 7 bases lining up with TRBD1. Per germline, CDR1 SEHNR and CDR2 FQNEAQ (reference sequence). The length of the CDR3 is 14 residues. After removal of 2 bases from V and 3 bases from J, the junction contained 4 bases not matched to a gene. DNA for the CDR3: TGTGCCAGCAGCTTACCCGGGACAGTCTACGAGCAGTACTTC. It translates to CASSLPGTVYEQYF. Full variable domain (remainder filled in from reference TRBV7-9 and TRBJ2-7): DTGVSQNPRHKITKRGQNVTFRCDPISEHNRLYWYRQTLGQGPEFLTYFQNEAQLEKSRLLSDRFSAERPKGSFSTLEIQRTEQGDSAMYLCASSLPGTVYEQYFGPGTRLTVT.

The V call is TRBV14, the J call TRBJ1-2; 9 bases line up with TRBD1. CDR1 is SGHDN, CDR2 FVKESK, per germline. The CDR3 has 13 amino acids. J lost 8 bases, V lost 4 bases, and 5 bases had no gene match. The CDR3 coding sequence is TGTGCCAGCAGCCGTACAGGGGGCGAGGGCTACACCTTC. This encodes CASSRTGGEGYTF.

The chain couples TRBV28 to TRBJ1-3; 10 nucleotides align to TRBD1. CDR3 size: 17 residues. Unmatched junction bases numbered 8, after V lost 6 bases and J lost 0 bases. The V gene's germline CDR1 is MDHEN and CDR2 SYDVKM. DNA for the CDR3: TGTGCCAGCAGCCCTAGACAGGGGGCTACCTCTGGAAACACCATATATTTT. It yields the protein CASSPRQGATSGNTIYF. The full variable domain, with the rest looked up from reference TRBV28 and TRBJ1-3, is DVKVTQSSRYLVKRTGEKVFLECVQDMDHENMFWYRQDPGLGLRLIYFSYDVKMKEKGDIPEGYSVSREKKERFSLILESASTNQTSMYLCASSPRQGATSGNTIYFGEGSWLTVV.

V is TRBV5-1 and J is TRBJ2-2, with 7 bases fitting TRBD2. There are 17 residues in the CDR3. Looked up from germline, CDR1 is SGHRS and CDR2 is YFSETQ. The V and J ends lost 4 bases and 2 bases, in that order; junction bases with no gene match: 11. The CDR3 sequence: CASSPYPSGANTGELFF. The CDR3 nucleotides are TGCGCCAGCAGCCCCTATCCTAGCGGAGCCAACACCGGGGAGCTGTTTTTT. The variable domain in full, with the rest retrieved from reference TRBV5-1 and TRBJ2-2, is KAGVTQTPRYLIKTRGQQVTLSCSPISGHRSVSWYQQTPGQGLQFLFEYFSETQRNKGNFPGRFSGRQFSNSRSEMNVSTLELGDSALYLCASSPYPSGANTGELFFGEGSRLTVL.

This clone was detected only once. This sequence joins TRBV5-4 and TRBJ1-1, with D possibly being TRBD1 (5 bases). From germline, CDR1 is SGHNT and CDR2 YYREEE (reference sequence). V gave up 4 bases and J gave up 4 bases, with 8 bases separating them. The CDR3 runs to 12 residues. The CDR3 DNA reads TGTGCCAGCAGCATCGACAGCACTGAAGCTTTCTTT. This gives the protein CASSIDSTEAFF. Full variable domain (rest looked up from reference TRBV5-4 and TRBJ1-1): ETGVTQSPTHLIKTRGQQVTLRCSSQSGHNTVSWYQQALGQGPQFIFQYYREEENGRGNFPPRFSGLQFPNYSSELNVNALELDDSALYLCASSIDSTEAFFGQGTRLTVV.

The J gene is TRBJ1-2, the V gene TRBV28; 10 nucleotides line up with TRBD1. Trimming cost V 5 bases and J 4 bases; bases outside gene matches: 16. The CDR3 is 18 amino acids. Germline CDR1 reads MDHEN; CDR2 reads SYDVKM. The chain's CDR3 is CASSPPNSWTGGLYGYTF. Here the CDR3 DNA reads TGTGCCAGCAGTCCCCCGAACTCTTGGACAGGGGGTCTCTATGGCTACACCTTC.

This clone was counted a single time. CDR3 nucleotide sequence: TGTGCCAGCAGCGTAGAAGACAGGGTGAATCAGCCCCAGCATTTT. Translating gives CASSVEDRVNQPQHF. This rearrangement joins TRBV9 to TRBJ1-5; 7 bases are shared with TRBD1. CDR3 length equals 15 residues. In germline, CDR1 is SGDLS, CDR2 YYNGEE. With V trimmed by 0 bases and J by 4 bases, 4 bases remained unmatched.

The chain has TRBV18 and TRBJ1-1; D may be TRBD1 (5 bases). V lost 6 bases to trimming and J lost 8 bases, with 22 bases between them. Germline V gene data show CDR1 as KGHSH and CDR2 as LQKENI. The CDR3 totals 15 residues. This chain's CDR3 is CASSPKGRTSQEAFF. The CDR3 DNA reads as TGTGCCAGCTCGCCTAAGGGCAGGACATCACAGGAAGCTTTCTTT.